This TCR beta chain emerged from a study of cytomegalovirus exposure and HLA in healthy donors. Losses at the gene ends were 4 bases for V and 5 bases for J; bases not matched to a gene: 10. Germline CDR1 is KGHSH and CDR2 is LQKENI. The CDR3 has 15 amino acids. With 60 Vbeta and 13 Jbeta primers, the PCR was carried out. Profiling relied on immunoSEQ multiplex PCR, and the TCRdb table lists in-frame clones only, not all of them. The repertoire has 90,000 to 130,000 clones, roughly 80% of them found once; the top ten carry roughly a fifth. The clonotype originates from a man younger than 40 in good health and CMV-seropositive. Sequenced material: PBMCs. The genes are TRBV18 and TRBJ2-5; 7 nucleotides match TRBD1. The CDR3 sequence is CASSRAEGAFETQYF. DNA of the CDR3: TGTGCCAGCTCACGGGCCGAGGGGGCCTTTGAGACCCAGTACTTC.